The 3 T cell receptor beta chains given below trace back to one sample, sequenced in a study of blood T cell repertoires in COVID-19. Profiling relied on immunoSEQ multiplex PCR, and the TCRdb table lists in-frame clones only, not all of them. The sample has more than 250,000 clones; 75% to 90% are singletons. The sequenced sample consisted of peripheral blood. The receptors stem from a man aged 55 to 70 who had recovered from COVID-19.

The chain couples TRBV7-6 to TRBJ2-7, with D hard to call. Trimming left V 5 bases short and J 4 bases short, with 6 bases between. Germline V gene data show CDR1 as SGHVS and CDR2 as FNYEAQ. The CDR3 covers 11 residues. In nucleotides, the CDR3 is TGTGCCAGCAGCACTCCGTACGAGCAGTACTTC. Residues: CASSTPYEQYF.

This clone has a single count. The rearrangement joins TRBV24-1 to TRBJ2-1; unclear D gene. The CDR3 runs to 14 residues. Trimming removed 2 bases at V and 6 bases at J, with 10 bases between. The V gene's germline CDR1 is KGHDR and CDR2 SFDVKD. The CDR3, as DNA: TGTGCCACCAGTGATTCCCCGCCCGGCAATGAGCAGTTCTTC. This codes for CATSDSPPGNEQFF.

The DNA of the CDR3 is TGTGCCAGCAGCGTCGGGGGGGCTGGGAATGAGCAGTTCTTC. It translates to CASSVGGAGNEQFF. The V and J genes are TRBV9 and TRBJ2-1, with TRBD2 identical over 8 bases. The junction had 5 bases not matched to a gene; V was cut back by 2 bases and J by 7 bases. Germline CDR1 reads SGDLS; CDR2 reads YYNGEE. The CDR3 runs 14 residues.